Given below is one TCR beta chain in context. The target of this receptor is not known. No base qualities exist here, and no much larger clone lies one base off it. The germline V gene supplies CDR1 SGHRS and CDR2 YFSETQ. There are 16 amino acids in the CDR3, from cysteine to phenylalanine inclusive. Solely the CDR3 DNA is kept, with 48 bases framed from the first base. V loses 1 base, J loses 4 bases, and the germline ends lie 12 bases apart. This specimen belongs to a study of blood T cell repertoires in COVID-19 (dated by TCRdb to about 2020). Regarding the complete study: Samples covering the acute and convalescent phases of COVID-19 were provided by collaborators in the United States, Italy and Spain. Where available, HLA class I and class II types were obtained from metadata supplied by the sample provider rather than from assay-based typing. The samples were drawn from the first 160 participants of the ongoing ImmuneRACE study and from 1,254 subjects provided by 6 global collaborators. Sample metadata almost always included a de-identified subject ID, COVID-19 status, age in years and sex. The material from the prospective study consisted of cDNA or gDNA derived from T cells, B-cell-depleted T cells, or PBMCs. A freely available public database, intended as a resource for researchers studying the immune response to SARS-CoV-2, is where the repertoires were released. The dataset comprised deeply sampled blood TCRbeta repertoires from subjects exposed to, actively infected with, or recovered from COVID-19.

Collaborating institutions collected whole blood in K2EDTA tubes following their own protocols. For TCRbeta analysis, collaborators shipped samples in one of three forms: frozen whole blood, isolated PBMCs, or DNA extracted from either of those sample types. Findings and caveats that apply to the study as a whole: The amount of clinical and demographic metadata varied by source and participant and was provided uncurated.

The immunoSEQ Assay, a bias-controlled multiplex PCR, was used to amplify TCRbeta CDR3 regions from genomic DNA. Per the original workflow: The number of nucleated cells in each sample was estimated by amplification of reference gene primers within the assay. To quantify the absolute abundance of each unique TCRbeta CDR3 rearrangement, sequence reads were collapsed and filtered. For each sample, productive Simpson clonality was calculated by taking the square root of Simpson's diversity index across productive rearrangements. Imported from immuneACCESS, the table was reduced by TCRdb to in-frame sequences with V and J called. These copies leave out some clones; in studies compared against another copy, an unresolved V gene accounts for under half, and the cause of the remainder is not known. V, J and clone size are taken as reported in that table, and D and trimming were inferred from the DNA itself. A total of roughly 75,000 clones appear in this sample, 90% of them only once. The ten largest account for 6.5% to 8.5% of the sample.

Input material: peripheral blood. The receptor was isolated from a human donor in a cohort sampled during active COVID-19. The rearrangement joined TRBV5-1 to TRBJ2-6, with a tentative D gene TRBD1 over 5 matching bases. The CDR3 sequence is CASSLIPGPGANVLTF. The DNA is as follows: TGCGCCAGCAGCTTGATTCCAGGGCCCGGGGCCAACGTCCTGACTTTC.